This TCR beta chain was captured in a study of cytomegalovirus exposure and HLA in healthy donors. As concerns this clone: What it recognizes is unknown.

Notes on the study in general: In a later analysis, HLA-associated beta chains showed higher expansion and lower generation probabilities than comparable chains. Through in vitro validation, three CMV-associated chains were shown to be specific for CMV antigens. HLA-A and HLA-B allele assignments for most subjects were reportedly predicted accurately using TCR beta sequences.

This CDR3 contains 16 residues. Germline V gives CDR1 MNHEY, CDR2 SVGAGI. Trimming took off 0 bases at V and 3 bases at J, with 11 bases between the two ends. All the people who gave samples were healthy bone marrow donors. The primer mix had 60 Vbeta and 13 Jbeta primers. TCRdb's copy holds only in-frame clones and misses some; the assay was immunoSEQ multiplex PCR. The sample carries some 200,000 clones, 73% recorded once. The genes are TRBV6-5 and TRBJ1-4, with D maybe TRBD1 (6 bases). The clonotype was recovered from a woman younger than 45 in good health and CMV-seronegative. The specimen was PBMCs. CDR3 in amino acids: CASSYSKRGSNEKLFF. In nucleotides, the CDR3 is TGTGCCAGCAGTTACTCGAAAAGGGGGTCTAATGAAAAACTGTTTTTT.